A selection of T cell receptor beta chains follows, all from one sample in a study of T cells after yellow fever vaccination. TCRdb processed the 5' RACE reads anew with MiXCR; each CDR3 protein has one entry. The sample lists about 240,000 distinct CDR3 sequences; about 7% were seen once. Sequences were derived from CD4+ T cells sorted from PBMCs, sampled 15 days after the yellow fever booster vaccination. The source is a man under 40 who received the YFV17D yellow fever vaccine. Each CDR3 is given with its conserved first and last residue. Each record gives: J gene, CDR3 length, clone size, V gene, D gene, CDR3 protein, CDR3 DNA. The D gene is left open where the match is weak. Only some rows state a clone size, as once, few, many or a class for expanded clones.

TRBJ2-2 | 15 | few | TRBV24-1 | TRBD2 | CATRGLAGPAGELFF | TGTGCCACCAGAGGACTAGCGGGACCGGCCGGGGAGCTGTTTTTT
TRBJ2-7 | 15 | . | TRBV14 | . | CGSSQALGNSYEQYF | TGTGGCAGCAGCCAAGCTTTGGGTAACTCCTACGAGCAGTACTTC
TRBJ1-5 | 15 | . | TRBV7-2 | . | CASSLGGRVEQPQHF | TGTGCCAGCAGCTTAGGGGGGCGCGTAGAGCAGCCCCAGCATTTT
TRBJ2-3 | 15 | many | TRBV20-1 | . | CSAIRGGGSTDTQYF | TGCAGTGCTATCAGGGGAGGAGGAAGCACAGATACGCAGTATTTT
TRBJ2-2 | 12 | many | TRBV7-6 | . | CASSLDRGELFF | TGTGCCAGCAGCTTAGACAGGGGGGAGCTGTTTTTT
TRBJ1-2 | 13 | . | TRBV29-1 | . | CSVQGGQTYGYTF | TGCAGCGTCCAGGGAGGGCAGACCTATGGCTACACCTTC
TRBJ2-7 | 11 | . | TRBV29-1 | . | CSGSWFNEQYF | TGCAGCGGGAGTTGGTTTAACGAGCAGTACTTC
TRBJ2-2 | 16 | few | TRBV4-1 | TRBD2 | CASSHFGGGRSGELFF | TGCGCCAGCAGCCACTTTGGGGGGGGAAGGTCCGGGGAGCTGTTTTTT
TRBJ2-6 | 16 | few | TRBV29-1 | . | CSAKAAGLSGANVLTF | TGCAGCGCAAAGGCAGCAGGGCTCTCTGGGGCCAACGTCCTGACTTTC
TRBJ2-3 | 12 | few | TRBV12-3/TRBV12-4 | . | CASSFSKDTQYF | TGTGCCAGCAGTTTTTCGAAGGATACGCAGTATTTT
TRBJ1-1 | 13 | many | TRBV28 | . | CASSSVGTTEAFF | TGTGCCAGCAGTTCGGTGGGGACCACTGAAGCTTTCTTT
TRBJ1-5 | 13 | . | TRBV5-1 | . | CASRAASNQPQHF | TGCGCCAGCAGGGCAGCGAGCAATCAGCCCCAGCATTTT
TRBJ2-3 | 18 | few | TRBV7-8 | TRBD2 | CASSSPVLAGGSTDTQYF | TGTGCCAGCAGCTCCCCCGTGCTAGCGGGAGGGAGCACAGATACGCAGTATTTT
TRBJ2-1 | 16 | . | TRBV6-5 | TRBD2 | CASSYLPSGGYNEQFF | TGTGCCAGCAGTTACCTCCCTAGCGGGGGCTACAATGAGCAGTTCTTC
TRBJ2-1 | 17 | many | TRBV7-2 | TRBD1 | CASSSLTSGTGKREQFF | TGTGCCAGCAGCTCGTTGACTTCCGGGACAGGGAAACGGGAGCAGTTCTTC
TRBJ2-5 | 14 | few | TRBV20-1 | TRBD2 | CSVTGGRGSETQYF | TGCAGTGTGACGGGCGGGAGAGGGTCGGAGACCCAGTACTTC
TRBJ1-1 | 10 | many | TRBV29-1 | . | CSVQAVTLIF | TGCAGCGTTCAAGCTGTCACACTTATATTT
TRBJ2-3 | 12 | . | TRBV2 | TRBD2 | CATKTSGDTQYF | TGTGCCACGAAGACTAGCGGAGATACGCAGTATTTT
TRBJ2-5 | 14 | . | TRBV9 | . | CASSRSGTSETQYF | TGTGCCAGCAGCAGGTCCGGGACAAGCGAGACCCAGTACTTC
TRBJ2-7 | 14 | many | TRBV30 | TRBD2 | CAWGGLAGLSEQYF | TGTGCCTGGGGGGGACTAGCGGGACTTTCCGAGCAGTACTTC
TRBJ2-1 | 16 | few | TRBV5-1 | TRBD2 | CASSPGGREVRNEQFF | TGCGCCAGCAGCCCTGGGGGGCGGGAGGTGCGGAATGAGCAGTTCTTC
TRBJ1-1 | 14 | few | TRBV24-1 | . | CATSDGTYGAEAFF | TGTGCCACCAGTGATGGGACCTATGGGGCTGAAGCTTTCTTT
TRBJ2-2 | 15 | many | TRBV30 | . | CAWNYARGNTGELFF | TGTGCCTGGAATTATGCCAGGGGAAATACCGGGGAGCTGTTTTTT
TRBJ2-5 | 15 | . | TRBV7-2 | TRBD2 | CASRRTSGITETQYF | TGTGCCAGCAGGAGGACTAGCGGGATTACGGAGACCCAGTACTTC
TRBJ2-5 | 13 | . | TRBV27 | TRBD2 | CASRDSGLGTQYF | TGTGCCAGCAGGGATAGCGGGTTGGGGACCCAGTACTTC
TRBJ1-5 | 16 | . | TRBV18 | TRBD1 | CASSPQGANSNQPQHF | TGTGCCAGCTCACCACAGGGGGCTAATAGCAATCAGCCCCAGCATTTT
TRBJ2-2 | 14 | few | TRBV29-1 | . | CSVRWGGSTGELFF | TGCAGCGTCCGGTGGGGGGGCTCGACCGGGGAGCTGTTTTTT
TRBJ2-5 | 14 | few | TRBV27 | . | CASSRTVSWETQYF | TGTGCCAGCAGTCGGACGGTTTCATGGGAGACCCAGTACTTC
TRBJ2-7 | 13 | many | TRBV28 | . | CASSFSSVYEQYF | TGTGCCAGCAGTTTCTCCTCAGTCTACGAGCAGTACTTC
TRBJ1-1 | 13 | many | TRBV6-6 | . | CASRGSPRTEAFF | TGTGCCAGCAGGGGTTCCCCGAGGACTGAAGCTTTCTTT
TRBJ1-3 | 14 | few | TRBV12-3/TRBV12-4 | . | CASKGVTGGNTIYF | TGTGCCAGCAAAGGGGTCACGGGAGGAAACACCATATATTTT
TRBJ2-2 | 16 | few | TRBV7-7 | . | CASSPRLAANTGELFF | TGTGCCAGCAGCCCACGGCTAGCAGCTAACACCGGGGAGCTGTTTTTT
TRBJ2-1 | 14 | many | TRBV6-1 | . | CASRIGPLTGEQFF | TGTGCCAGCAGAATAGGACCACTTACTGGTGAGCAGTTCTTC
TRBJ2-1 | 15 | few | TRBV30 | TRBD2 | CAWSTSGRWANEQFF | TGTGCCTGGAGTACTAGCGGGAGGTGGGCCAATGAGCAGTTCTTC
TRBJ2-3 | 13 | . | TRBV29-1 | . | CSVGDTNTDTQYF | TGCAGCGTTGGGGACACCAACACAGATACGCAGTATTTT
TRBJ2-7 | 12 | few | TRBV28 | . | CAANRISYEQYF | TGTGCCGCCAACAGAATTTCCTACGAGCAGTACTTC
TRBJ1-3 | 11 | . | TRBV29-1 | . | CTATLRGTIYF | TGCACCGCTACTCTTAGGGGCACCATATATTTT
TRBJ1-5 | 12 | many | TRBV5-6 | . | CASSLVGQPQHF | TGTGCCAGCAGCTTGGTCGGTCAGCCCCAGCATTTT
TRBJ2-2 | 16 | many | TRBV5-1 | TRBD1 | CASSFLDRANTGELFF | TGCGCCAGCAGCTTTTTGGACAGGGCGAACACCGGGGAGCTGTTTTTT
TRBJ2-1 | 13 | few | TRBV7-2 | . | CASSLGGGDHQFF | TGTGCCAGCAGCTTAGGTGGGGGAGACCATCAGTTCTTC
TRBJ2-3 | 15 | many | TRBV7-2 | TRBD2 | CASSSSGLPGDTQYF | TGTGCCAGCAGCTCTAGCGGGCTCCCTGGGGATACGCAGTATTTT
TRBJ2-1 | 16 | few | TRBV7-2 | TRBD1 | CASSLTGGILSNEQFF | TGTGCCAGCAGCTTGACAGGGGGCATCCTCTCGAATGAGCAGTTCTTC
TRBJ2-7 | 12 | many | TRBV18 | . | CASSPTTYEQYF | TGTGCCAGCTCACCAACGACCTACGAGCAGTACTTC
TRBJ2-5 | 15 | few | TRBV18 | . | CASSPITHSQETQYF | TGTGCCAGCTCACCAATCACTCACAGCCAAGAGACCCAGTACTTC
TRBJ2-7 | 11 | . | TRBV6-2/TRBV6-3 | . | CATGQFYEQYF | TGTGCCACCGGACAGTTCTACGAGCAGTACTTC